Described below is a single T cell receptor (beta chain) sequence and its context. The antigen is unknown. Within the sample, other DNA sequences also encode this same CDR3. The assay was immunoSEQ multiplex PCR, and TCRdb's table has in-frame clones only and misses some. The sample lists hundreds of thousands of clones; around 78% were seen once. The data were taken from a study of shared clonotypes between healthy human individuals. Study results and caveats: A handful of donors held about 5% of naive CD4 clonotypes in common. Clonotypes which were not shared had lower generation probabilities than clonotypes that all four donors shared. Sorted-subset sequencing, rarefaction showed, was incomplete despite large depth.

This clonotype was sampled from a woman in her twenties or thirties in good health. The sample comprised memory CD4+ T cells sorted from blood. Subset in this sample: CD45RA-negative fraction.

CDR3 nucleotide sequence: TGTGCCAGCAGTTACTCGGCCATCCTCTCCTACGAGCAGTACTTC. Its protein product is CASSYSAILSYEQYF. The chain couples TRBV6-5 to TRBJ2-7; D gene uncertain. The CDR3 totals 15 residues. V was clipped by 0 bases and J by 0 bases, with 9 bases between them. Germline assignment: CDR1 MNHEY and CDR2 SVGAGI.